This T cell receptor beta chain was observed in a study of cytomegalovirus exposure and HLA in healthy donors. Study-level information: A previous analysis identified 95 million to 120 million unique TCR beta sequences derived from around 200 million T cells. Study-level results: The authors excluded some V segments, including TRBV6-2 and TRBV6-3, as indistinguishable.

Germline lookup yields CDR1 LNHNV and CDR2 YYDKDF (reference sequence). Trimming took 8 bases from V and 8 from J, leaving 13 bases between them. The CDR3 loop spans 12 amino acids. Primers for the PCR totalled 60 Vbeta and 13 Jbeta. Sequencing used immunoSEQ multiplex PCR; TCRdb keeps in-frame clones, though not all of them. The sample carries around 150,000 clones, roughly 79% recorded once. On this clone: No antigen is known for it.

There were likely unrecorded immune exposures, though donors were nominally healthy when sampled. Sequenced sample: PBMCs. The TCR comes from a male donor in good health and CMV-seronegative. The chain couples TRBV15 to TRBJ2-1; D perhaps matches TRBD1 (5 bases). The CDR3 reads CATGKGSYEQFF. DNA for the CDR3: TGTGCCACCGGGAAGGGGTCCTATGAGCAGTTCTTC.